This T cell receptor (beta chain) comes out of a study of identifying expanded T cells in peripheral blood. Note on this clone: Its target is unknown.

No infections or other immune events were documented during collection. The CDR3 spans 16 residues. Germline values: CDR1 LNHDA, CDR2 SQIVND (reference sequence). With 7 bases removed from V and 5 bases from J, the gap between germline ends came to 21 bases. Notes on the study in general: Variance in clone template counts between two-week samples significantly increased with total template count across all healthy donors. Technical replicates showed around 1.2 changed clones; around two weeks about 16; four weeks 19.

This table comes from immunoSEQ multiplex PCR, and its TCRdb copy is limited to in-frame clones, with some not included. The sample holds 50,000 to 60,000 clones, approximately 80% seen once. The clonotype was recovered from a person between 18 and 75 years old in good health. The specimen sequenced was blood. The chain links TRBV19 to TRBJ1-5; D is perhaps TRBD1 (5 bases). The CDR3 loop reads CASTSPEKGFYQPQHF. CDR3 nucleotides: TGTGCCAGTACCTCCCCGGAGAAGGGGTTTTATCAGCCCCAGCATTTT. Full variable domain (missing parts from reference TRBV19 and TRBJ1-5): DGGITQSPKYLFRKEGQNVTLSCEQNLNHDAMYWYRQDPGQGLRLIYYSQIVNDFQKGDIAEGYSVSREKKESFPLTVTSAQKNPTAFYLCASTSPEKGFYQPQHFGDGTRLSIL.